Below are 3 T cell receptor beta chains sequenced from a single sample in a study of human T cells and chemical hapten exposure. Time point meaning: patch test 2, 6 weeks after DPC sensitization. Specified treatment: therapeutic diphenylcyclopropenone sensitization with weekly scalp DPC. TCRdb reanalysed the RACE reads using MiXCR and keeps one entry per CDR3 protein. The sample records about 400,000 distinct CDR3 sequences, roughly 6% being singletons. The sequenced sample was whole blood, obtained in connection with sensitization to the hapten diphenylcyclopropenone (DPC). These receptors were collected from a woman aged 18-29 years with alopecia areata. Some clones in this sample may be carry-over from other donors' samples.

This clonotype was recorded many times. V and J are TRBV7-2 and TRBJ2-7, with TRBD1 matching 11 bases. Per germline, CDR1 SGHTA and CDR2 FQGNSA. Trimming at V came to 5 bases and at J to 5 bases, leaving 8 bases not matched to a gene. CDR3 length equals 15 residues. The CDR3, as DNA: TGTGCCAGCAGCCCCTACGGACAGGGGGCTAACGAGCAGTACTTC. Translation gives CASSPYGQGANEQYF. The full variable domain, completed using reference TRBV7-2 and TRBJ2-7, is GAGVSQSPSNKVTEKGKDVELRCDPISGHTALYWYRQSLGQGLEFLIYFQGNSAPDKSGLPSDRFSAERTGGSVSTLTIQRTQQEDSAVYLCASSPYGQGANEQYFGPGTRLTVT.

This clonotype turned up a few times. This sequence joins TRBV27 and TRBJ1-1; TRBD1 matches at 7 bases. CDR3 size: 14 residues. Germline lookup yields CDR1 MNHEY and CDR2 SMNVEV (reference sequence). V lost 5 bases to trimming and J lost 5 bases; unmatched junction nucleotides: 8. This CDR3 reads CASSLDRVRTEAFF. CDR3 DNA: TGTGCCAGCAGTCTAGACAGGGTGAGGACTGAAGCTTTCTTT.

This clonotype was counted only a few times. The rearrangement uses TRBV5-1 and TRBJ2-3; TRBD1 aligns across 9 bases. This CDR3 comprises 17 residues. The junction had 9 bases not matched to a gene; V was cut back by 4 bases and J by 0 bases. Germline CDR1 reads SGHRS; CDR2 reads YFSETQ. CDR3 coding DNA: TGCGCCAGCAGCACCGGGACAGGGTCGGTTAGCACAGATACGCAGTATTTT. Translation: CASSTGTGSVSTDTQYF.